Listed below are T cell receptor beta chains from one sample, sequenced in a study of T cells in Graves' hyperthyroidism and ophthalmopathy. TCRdb fed the multiplex PCR reads into MiXCR, producing one record per CDR3 protein. The sample consists of about 300,000 distinct CDR3 sequences, approximately 14% of them appearing once. Sequencing used blood. The receptors were gathered from a woman aged 40 to 50 with Graves' hyperthyroidism. CDR3s include the opening cysteine and the closing phenylalanine or tryptophan. Each record gives: clone size, D gene, J gene, V gene, CDR3 protein, CDR3 DNA. The D gene is left open where the match is weak. Only part of the rows carry a size: once, few, many, or a class if the clone is expanded.

many,NA,TRBJ1-5,TRBV2,CASSPDPNQPQHF,TGTGCCAGCAGTCCTGATCCCAATCAGCCCCAGCATTTT
NA,TRBD1,TRBJ1-1,TRBV12-5,CARGLFLTGRMNTEAFF,TGCGCTCGTGGTTTATTCCTGACAGGGCGGATGAACACTGAAGCTTTCTTT
few,TRBD2,TRBJ2-3,TRBV4-1,CASSHGTSGSADTQYF,TGCGCCAGCAGCCATGGGACTAGCGGGAGTGCAGATACGCAGTATTTT
NA,TRBD1,TRBJ2-5,TRBV12-3/TRBV12-4,CASSLITGGRETQYF,TGTGCCAGCAGTTTGATCACAGGGGGTCGGGAGACCCAGTACTTC
many,NA,TRBJ2-3,TRBV20-1,CSAHTPGDTDTQYF,TGCAGTGCCCACACGCCAGGGGACACAGATACGCAGTATTTT
few,TRBD1,TRBJ1-5,TRBV19,CASGTALNQPQHF,TGTGCCAGCGGGACAGCTCTCAATCAGCCCCAGCATTTT
NA,TRBD1,TRBJ2-6,TRBV12-3/TRBV12-4,CASRRQGAGANVLTF,TGTGCCAGCAGACGACAGGGAGCCGGGGCCAACGTCCTGACTTTC
many,TRBD2,TRBJ2-5,TRBV12-3/TRBV12-4,CASSPPYRTSGSSETQYF,TGTGCCAGCAGTCCCCCGTATCGGACTAGCGGGAGTTCGGAGACCCAGTACTTC
NA,NA,TRBJ2-3,TRBV4-1,CASRGITDTQYF,TGCGCCAGCAGGGGAATAACAGATACGCAGTATTTT
many,NA,TRBJ2-3,TRBV5-5,CASSFGGSSTDTQYF,TGTGCCAGCAGCTTCGGGGGCTCTAGCACAGATACGCAGTATTTT
many,TRBD1,TRBJ1-1,TRBV24-1,CATSDGGQGDTEAFF,TGTGCCACCAGTGATGGTGGACAGGGCGATACTGAAGCTTTCTTT
many,NA,TRBJ2-3,TRBV6-1,CASYAPGTQYF,TGTGCCAGCTACGCCCCTGGGACGCAGTATTTT
NA,NA,TRBJ2-7,TRBV25-1,CASRSVGRNDEQYF,TGTGCCAGCAGGAGCGTGGGGAGGAACGACGAGCAGTACTTC
once,TRBD1,TRBJ1-6,TRBV7-8,CASSPNYRGHHF,TGTGCCAGCAGCCCCAACTACAGGGGCCACCACTTT
NA,NA,TRBJ1-2,TRBV19,CASSWGTPNYGYTF,TGTGCCAGTAGCTGGGGGACGCCGAACTATGGCTACACCTTC
many,TRBD2,TRBJ2-4,TRBV11-2,CASMGLSGRGNIQYF,TGTGCCAGCATGGGTCTGAGCGGGAGGGGAAACATTCAGTACTTC
once,NA,TRBJ2-1,TRBV2,CASSIFSNNEQFF,TGTGCCAGCAGCATATTCTCGAACAATGAGCAGTTCTTC